This T cell receptor (beta chain) came from a study of blood T cell repertoires in COVID-19. The V gene lost 0 bases and the J gene lost 4 bases, with 10 bases spanning the gap. CDR1 SGHRS and CDR2 YFSETQ come from the germline V gene. CDR3 length equals 14 residues. This clone has only one observation. Libraries were prepared by immunoSEQ multiplex PCR; TCRdb keeps only in-frame clonotypes and omits some of them. The repertoire holds some 200,000 clones, with approximately 84% as singletons. The chain uses TRBV5-1 and TRBJ2-5; D possibly corresponds to TRBD2 (5 bases). This sequence was found in a woman aged 45-60 years with active or convalescent COVID-19. Specimen: peripheral blood. The CDR3 sequence: CASSLELVGETQYF. CDR3 in DNA: TGCGCCAGCAGCTTGGAACTAGTTGGAGAGACCCAGTACTTC.